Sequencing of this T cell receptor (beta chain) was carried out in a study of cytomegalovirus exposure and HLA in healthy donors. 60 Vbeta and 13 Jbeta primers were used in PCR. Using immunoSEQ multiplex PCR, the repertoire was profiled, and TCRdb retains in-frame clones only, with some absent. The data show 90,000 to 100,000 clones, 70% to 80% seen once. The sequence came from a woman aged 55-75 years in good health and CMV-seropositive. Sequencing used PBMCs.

Here the CDR3 DNA reads TGTGCCAGCAGCCAAACAGGGGTCTTTGAAAAACTGTTTTTT. Translated: CASSQTGVFEKLFF. The V call is TRBV28, the J call TRBJ1-4; 7 bases agree with TRBD1. Germline V gives CDR1 MDHEN, CDR2 SYDVKM. V gave up 6 bases and J gave up 7 bases; unmatched junction bases: 8. The CDR3 is 14 amino acids.